This T cell receptor beta chain was documented in a study of blood T cell repertoires in COVID-19. Study background: From T cells, B-cell-depleted T cells, or PBMCs came the material, which was cDNA or gDNA.

As concerns this clone: Additional DNA sequences in this sample encode the identical CDR3.

Repertoires were generated with immunoSEQ multiplex PCR, while TCRdb's copy carries only in-frame clones and drops some. The top ten hold around 7% of the sample, which has about 180,000 clones, 80% seen once. Sample: peripheral blood. The sequence derives from a man aged 65 to 85 with active or convalescent COVID-19.

The CDR3 DNA follows: TGTGCCAGCAGCCCGTACACCGGGGAGCTGTTTTTT. It translates to CASSPYTGELFF. The chain employs TRBV7-2 and TRBJ2-2, with D unclear. This CDR3 region has 12 residues. The ends were cut back, 5 bases at V and 3 bases at J, with 4 bases in the middle. The germline CDR1 and CDR2 sequences are SGHTA and FQGNSA.